This T cell receptor (beta chain) was sequenced for a study of shared clonotypes between healthy human individuals. The CDR3 consists of 12 residues. Germline CDR1 reads ENHRY; CDR2 reads SYGVKD. V lost 6 bases and J lost 6; bases outside the gene matches: 5. Produced via immunoSEQ multiplex PCR; TCRdb's table is partial and in-frame only. The profile shows 2 million to 3 million clones, over 85% of them singletons. The sequencing sample was made of naive CD4+ T cells sorted from blood. Stated subset: CD45RA+ positively selected. The receptor's source is a man between 18 and 29 years old in good health. The chain combines TRBV10-3 with TRBJ2-7, with TRBD1 identical over 7 bases. The CDR3 protein is CAIRGAGGEQYF. The CDR3 region has the DNA TGTGCCATCAGGGGCGCAGGGGGCGAGCAGTACTTC.